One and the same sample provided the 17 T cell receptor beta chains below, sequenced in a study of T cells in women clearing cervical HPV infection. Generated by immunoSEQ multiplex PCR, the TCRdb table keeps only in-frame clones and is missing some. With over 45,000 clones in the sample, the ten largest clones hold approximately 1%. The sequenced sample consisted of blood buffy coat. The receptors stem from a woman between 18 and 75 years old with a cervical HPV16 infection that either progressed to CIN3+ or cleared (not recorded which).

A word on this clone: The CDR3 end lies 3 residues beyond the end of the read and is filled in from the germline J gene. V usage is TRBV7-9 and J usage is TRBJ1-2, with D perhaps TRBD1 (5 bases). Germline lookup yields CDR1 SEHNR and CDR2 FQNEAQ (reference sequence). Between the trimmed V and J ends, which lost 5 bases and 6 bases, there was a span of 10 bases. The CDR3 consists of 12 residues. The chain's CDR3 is CASSARGDGYTF. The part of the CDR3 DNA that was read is TGTGCCAGCAGCGCTAGAGGGGATGGC.

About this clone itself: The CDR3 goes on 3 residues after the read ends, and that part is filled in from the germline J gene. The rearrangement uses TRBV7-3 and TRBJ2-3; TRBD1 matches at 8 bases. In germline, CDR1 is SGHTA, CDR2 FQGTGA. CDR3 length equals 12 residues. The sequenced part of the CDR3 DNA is TGTGCCAGCAGCTCGGGCAGGGGGCCG. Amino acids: CASSSGRGP. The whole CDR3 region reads CASSSGRGPQYF. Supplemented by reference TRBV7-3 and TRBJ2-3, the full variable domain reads GAGVSQTPSNKVTEKGKYVELRCDPISGHTALYWYRQSLGQGPEFLIYFQGTGAADDSGLPNDRFFAVRPEGSVSTLKIQRTERGDSAVYLCASSSGRGPQYFGPGTRLTVL.

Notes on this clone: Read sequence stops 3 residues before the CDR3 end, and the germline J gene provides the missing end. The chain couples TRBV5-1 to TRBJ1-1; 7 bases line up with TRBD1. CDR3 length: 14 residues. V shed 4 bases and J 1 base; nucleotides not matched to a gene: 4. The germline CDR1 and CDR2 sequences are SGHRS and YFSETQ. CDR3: CASSPGTANTEAFF. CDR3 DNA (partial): TGCGCCAGCAGCCCCGGGACAGCGAACACTGAA.

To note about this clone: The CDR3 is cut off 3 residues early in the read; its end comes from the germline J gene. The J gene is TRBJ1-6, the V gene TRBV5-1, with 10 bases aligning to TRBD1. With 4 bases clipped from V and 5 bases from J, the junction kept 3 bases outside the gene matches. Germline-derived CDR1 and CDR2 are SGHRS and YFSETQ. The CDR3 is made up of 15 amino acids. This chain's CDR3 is CASSADRGDNSPLHF. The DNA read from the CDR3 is TGCGCCAGCAGCGCGGACAGGGGGGATAATTCACCC. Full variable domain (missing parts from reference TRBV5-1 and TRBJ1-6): KAGVTQTPRYLIKTRGQQVTLSCSPISGHRSVSWYQQTPGQGLQFLFEYFSETQRNKGNFPGRFSGRQFSNSRSEMNVSTLELGDSALYLCASSADRGDNSPLHFGNGTRLTVT.

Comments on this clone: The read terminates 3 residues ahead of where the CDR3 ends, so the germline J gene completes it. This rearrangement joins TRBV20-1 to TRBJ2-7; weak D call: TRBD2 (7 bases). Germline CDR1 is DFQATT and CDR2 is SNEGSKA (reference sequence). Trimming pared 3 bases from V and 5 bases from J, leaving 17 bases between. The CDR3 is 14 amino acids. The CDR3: CSASLRGARDEQYF. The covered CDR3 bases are TGCAGTGCTAGTCTTCGGGGGGCGCGTGACGAG.

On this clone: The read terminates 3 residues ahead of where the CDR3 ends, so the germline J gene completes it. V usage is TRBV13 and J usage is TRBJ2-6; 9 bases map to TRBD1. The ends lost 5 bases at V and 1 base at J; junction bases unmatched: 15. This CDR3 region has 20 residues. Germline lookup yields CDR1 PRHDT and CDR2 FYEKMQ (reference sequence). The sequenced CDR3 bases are TGTGCCAGCAGCCGAGGGACAGGGTTTGGTCCTCTTTCTGGGGCCAACGTC. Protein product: CASSRGTGFGPLSGANV. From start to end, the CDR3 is CASSRGTGFGPLSGANVLTF.

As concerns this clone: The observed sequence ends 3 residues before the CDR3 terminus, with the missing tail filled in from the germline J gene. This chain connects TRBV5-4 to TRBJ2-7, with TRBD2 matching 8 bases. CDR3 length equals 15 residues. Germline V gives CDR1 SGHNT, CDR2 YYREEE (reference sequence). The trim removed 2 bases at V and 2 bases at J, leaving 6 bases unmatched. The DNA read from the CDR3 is TGTGCCAGCAGCTTAAGCGGGGGCCGAACCTACGAG. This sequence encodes CASSLSGGRTYE. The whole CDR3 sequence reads CASSLSGGRTYEQYF. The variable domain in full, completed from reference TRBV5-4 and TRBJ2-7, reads ETGVTQSPTHLIKTRGQQVTLRCSSQSGHNTVSWYQQALGQGPQFIFQYYREEENGRGNFPPRFSGLQFPNYSSELNVNALELDDSALYLCASSLSGGRTYEQYFGPGTRLTVT.

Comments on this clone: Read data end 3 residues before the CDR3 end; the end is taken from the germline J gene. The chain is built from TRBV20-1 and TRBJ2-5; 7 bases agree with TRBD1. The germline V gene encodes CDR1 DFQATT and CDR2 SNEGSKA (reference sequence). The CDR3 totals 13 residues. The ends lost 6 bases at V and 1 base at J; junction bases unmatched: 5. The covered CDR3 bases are TGCAGTGCAAAACGGACAGGCCAAGAGACC. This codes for CSAKRTGQET. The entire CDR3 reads CSAKRTGQETQYF.

CDR3 region: CSASLETQYF. CDR3 bases read: TGCAGTGCTAGTCTAGAGACC. J is TRBJ2-5 and V is TRBV20-1, with D hard to call. The CDR3 is cut off 3 residues early in the read; its end comes from the germline J gene. The germline gives CDR1 DFQATT, CDR2 SNEGSKA (reference sequence). V was trimmed by 3 bases and J by 4 bases, leaving 3 bases between them. CDR3 length equals 10 residues.

CDR3 bases read: TGTGCCAGCAGCCCCGGGACTTGGAAGCAGACC. It encodes CASSPGTWKQT. The whole CDR3 reads CASSPGTWKQTQYF. The chain joins TRBV7-2 to TRBJ2-5; TRBD2 is a possible D gene (6 bases). The CDR3 extends 3 residues past the end of the read, so its final part is completed from the germline J gene. Per the germline V gene, CDR1 is SGHTA and CDR2 is FQGNSA. V was pared by 5 bases and J by 6 bases, with 16 bases between. The CDR3 runs 14 residues.

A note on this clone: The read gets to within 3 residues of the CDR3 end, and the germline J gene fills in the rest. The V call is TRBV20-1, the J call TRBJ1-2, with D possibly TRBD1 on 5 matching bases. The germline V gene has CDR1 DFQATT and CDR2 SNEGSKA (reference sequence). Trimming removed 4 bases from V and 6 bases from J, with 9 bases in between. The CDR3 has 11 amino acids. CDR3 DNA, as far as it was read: TGCAGTGCTATTGGGGGGAATGGC. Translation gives CSAIGGNG. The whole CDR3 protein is CSAIGGNGYTF.

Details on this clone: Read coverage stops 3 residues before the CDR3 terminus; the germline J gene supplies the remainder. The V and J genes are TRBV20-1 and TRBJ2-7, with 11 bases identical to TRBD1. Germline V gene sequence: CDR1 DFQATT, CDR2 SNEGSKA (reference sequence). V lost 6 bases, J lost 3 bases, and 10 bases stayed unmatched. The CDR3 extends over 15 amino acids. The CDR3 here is CSAKRGGQGVYEQYF. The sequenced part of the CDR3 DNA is TGCAGTGCCAAGAGAGGGGGACAGGGGGTCTACGAG.

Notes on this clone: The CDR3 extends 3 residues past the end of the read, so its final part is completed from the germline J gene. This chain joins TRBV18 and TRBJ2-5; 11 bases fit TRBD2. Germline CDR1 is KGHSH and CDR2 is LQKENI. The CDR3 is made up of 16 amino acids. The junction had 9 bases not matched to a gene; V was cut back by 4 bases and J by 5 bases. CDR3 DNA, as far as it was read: TGTGCCAGCTCACGATCTAGCGGGGGGCCCAGGGAGACC. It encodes CASSRSSGGPRET. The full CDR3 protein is CASSRSSGGPRETQYF.

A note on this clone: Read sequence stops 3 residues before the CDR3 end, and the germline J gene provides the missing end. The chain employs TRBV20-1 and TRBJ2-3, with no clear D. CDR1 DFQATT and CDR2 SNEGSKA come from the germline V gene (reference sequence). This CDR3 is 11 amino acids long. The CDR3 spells CSARAHETQYF. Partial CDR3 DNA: TGCAGTGCTAGGGCCCACGAGACG.

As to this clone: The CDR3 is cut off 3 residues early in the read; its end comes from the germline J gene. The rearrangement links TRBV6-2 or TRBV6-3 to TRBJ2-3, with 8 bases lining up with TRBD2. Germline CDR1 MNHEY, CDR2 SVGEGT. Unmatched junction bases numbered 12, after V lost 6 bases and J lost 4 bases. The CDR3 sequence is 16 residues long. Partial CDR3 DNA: TGTGCCAGCAGGGGAAGGAGCGGGGGTTACCCAGATACG. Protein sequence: CASRGRSGGYPDT. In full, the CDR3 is CASRGRSGGYPDTQYF.

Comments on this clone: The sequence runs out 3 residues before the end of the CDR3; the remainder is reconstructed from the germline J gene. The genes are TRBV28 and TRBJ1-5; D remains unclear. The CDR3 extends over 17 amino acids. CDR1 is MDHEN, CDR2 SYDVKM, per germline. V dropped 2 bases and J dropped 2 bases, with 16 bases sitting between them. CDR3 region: CASSLEDAGVRNQPQHF. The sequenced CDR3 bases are TGTGCCAGCAGTTTAGAGGATGCCGGGGTGCGCAATCAGCCC. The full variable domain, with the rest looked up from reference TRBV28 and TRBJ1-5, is DVKVTQSSRYLVKRTGEKVFLECVQDMDHENMFWYRQDPGLGLRLIYFSYDVKMKEKGDIPEGYSVSREKKERFSLILESASTNQTSMYLCASSLEDAGVRNQPQHFGDGTRLSIL.

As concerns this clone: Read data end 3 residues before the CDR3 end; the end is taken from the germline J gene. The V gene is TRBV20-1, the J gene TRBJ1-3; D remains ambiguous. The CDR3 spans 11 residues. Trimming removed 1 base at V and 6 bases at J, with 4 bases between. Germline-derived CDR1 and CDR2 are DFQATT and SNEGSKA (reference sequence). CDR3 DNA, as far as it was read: TGCAGTGCTAGAGTAGTAAACACC. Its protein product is CSARVVNT. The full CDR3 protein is CSARVVNTIYF.